This TCR beta chain is from a study of post-analysis software for immune sequencing data. Germline V gene sequence: CDR1 LGHDT, CDR2 YNNKEL (reference sequence). This CDR3 has 14 amino acids. J was trimmed by 2 bases and V by 4 bases; bases with no gene match: 3. Study-wide results and limits: With TRBV5-6, TRBV5-1 and TRBV20-1 included, 4 to 6 TRBV segments were more frequent in patients than in controls. Patients with multiple sclerosis recorded significantly lower normalized Chao1 diversity than controls, the study found.

Built from TCR beta cDNA, the libraries had unique molecular identifiers in them. One entry per CDR3 protein, called by TCRdb with MiXCR from the PCR reads. The table has about 540,000 distinct CDR3 sequences, less than 40% seen once. The sample holds a few counts of this clonotype. Its antigen is not identified. The rearrangement links TRBV3-1 to TRBJ2-3, with 7 positions matching TRBD2. The receptor was isolated from a girl aged 2 to 17 with multiple sclerosis. Material: blood. CDR3 amino acids: CASSRRGITDTQYF. The CDR3 DNA reads TGTGCCAGCAGCCGGCGGGGGATCACAGATACGCAGTATTTT.